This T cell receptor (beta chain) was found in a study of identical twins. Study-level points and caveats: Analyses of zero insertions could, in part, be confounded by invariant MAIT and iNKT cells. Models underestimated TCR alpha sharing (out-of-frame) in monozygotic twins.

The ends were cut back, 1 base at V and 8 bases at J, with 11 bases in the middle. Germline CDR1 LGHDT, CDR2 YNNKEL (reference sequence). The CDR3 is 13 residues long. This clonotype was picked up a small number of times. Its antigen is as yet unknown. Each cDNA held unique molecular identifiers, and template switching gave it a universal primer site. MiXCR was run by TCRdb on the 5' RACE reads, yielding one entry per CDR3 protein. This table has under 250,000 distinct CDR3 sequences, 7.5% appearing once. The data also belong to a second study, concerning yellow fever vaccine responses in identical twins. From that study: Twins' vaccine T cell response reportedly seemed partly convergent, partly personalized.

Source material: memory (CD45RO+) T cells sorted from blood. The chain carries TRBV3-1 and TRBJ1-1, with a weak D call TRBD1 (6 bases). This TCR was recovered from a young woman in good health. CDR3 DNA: TGTGCCAGCAGCCAAGGATGGAGGGGGGAAGCTTTCTTT. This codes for CASSQGWRGEAFF.